The rows below give T cell receptor beta chains drawn from one sample of a study of radiation and T cells in renal cell carcinoma. Sequencing was performed with immunoSEQ multiplex PCR; in TCRdb, only in-frame clones are kept and a portion is missing. The table records 95,000 or so clones, around nine tenths of them present only once. The starting material was blood, obtained from a patient whose treatment included radiotherapy and nephrectomy. The receptors shown here come from a middle-aged man with renal cell carcinoma. The CDR3 runs from the conserved cysteine through the conserved F or W. Fields, in order: V gene, clone size, D gene, J gene, CDR3 DNA, CDR3 protein. A D gene is named only where the DNA matches it firmly. Clone sizes are given selectively: once, few, many, or a class where the clone is expanded.

TRBV7-3	once	TRBD2	TRBJ2-3	TGTGCCAGCAGCTTAAGCGGCGGGGGTCTGTTGTATACGCAGTATTTT	CASSLSGGGLLYTQYF
TRBV7-9	.	TRBD2	TRBJ2-2	TGTGCCAGCAGCTCCGGGGGGCTAGCGGGTACGAACACCGGGGAGCTGTTTTTT	CASSSGGLAGTNTGELFF
TRBV5-1	.	.	TRBJ2-5	TGCGCCAGCAGCTTGGGTTCTGGTCGGGGGTCGGGTCAGACCCAGTACTTC	CASSLGSGRGSGQTQYF
TRBV4-1	.	TRBD2	TRBJ2-1	TGCGCCAGCAGCCAAGTAACTAGCGGGAGGCAGCAGTTCTTC	CASSQVTSGRQQFF
TRBV7-2	.	.	TRBJ2-7	TGTGCCAGCAGCCTCGACAGGACTCGTGGGGAGCAGTACTTC	CASSLDRTRGEQYF
TRBV29-1	.	.	TRBJ2-7	TGCAGCGTTGAAAAGTTGGGCAGATCCTACGAGCAGTACTTC	CSVEKLGRSYEQYF
TRBV5-1	.	.	TRBJ2-5	TGCGCCAGTCAAGACACCCATGAGACCCAGTACTTC	CASQDTHETQYF
TRBV9	.	TRBD1	TRBJ2-7	TGTGCCAGCAGCGCGGACAGGGTCGACGAGCAGTACTTC	CASSADRVDEQYF
TRBV5-1	.	.	TRBJ1-6	TGCGCCAGCAGCTTGTACCCCACAGCCAATTCACCCCTCCACTTT	CASSLYPTANSPLHF
TRBV5-4	.	.	TRBJ1-1	TGTGCCAGCAGCTTGGCGGGCAGAGATGAAGCTTTCTTT	CASSLAGRDEAFF
TRBV6-1	.	.	TRBJ2-2	TGTGCCAGCAGTGACAGGGAGAGAAACACCGGGGAGCTGTTTTTT	CASSDRERNTGELFF
TRBV6-5	once	.	TRBJ1-2	TGTGCCAGCAACAGTCGGACTGGCAACTGGGGCTACACCTTC	CASNSRTGNWGYTF
TRBV9	few	TRBD2	TRBJ2-5	TGTGCCAGCAGCGTACTAGCGGGGGGACTCCAAGAGACCCAGTACTTC	CASSVLAGGLQETQYF
TRBV4-2	.	.	TRBJ1-3	TGTGCCAGCAGCCAAGATAAAGGGGCTGGAAACACCATATATTTT	CASSQDKGAGNTIYF
TRBV6-1	.	.	TRBJ2-6	TGTGCCAGCAGTGAAATATGGGGGTCGGGGGCCAACGTCCTGACTTTC	CASSEIWGSGANVLTF
TRBV6-5	.	TRBD1	TRBJ2-4	TGTGCCAGCAGAGAATCCGGGACAGGGGCAAACATTCAGTACTTC	CASRESGTGANIQYF